What follows are 7 T cell receptor beta chains derived from one specimen sequenced in a study of radiotherapy plus CTLA-4 blockade in lung cancer (dated by TCRdb to 2016 to 2018). The library relied on the immunoSEQ multiplex PCR assay. The source is immuneACCESS, and TCRdb retained only in-frame sequences with V and J called. Part of the clones is not carried over; for the studies checked, unresolved V genes explain less than half of this, and the remainder is unexplained. A total of roughly 62,000 clones appear in this sample, approximately 76% of them only once. The top ten constitute 2.9% of the sample. Sequenced here: peripheral blood, sampled from a patient treated with radiotherapy plus ipilimumab. The receptors were gathered from a human donor with non-small cell lung cancer who had a complete response to radiotherapy plus ipilimumab.

The chain couples TRBV27 to TRBJ1-1, with D unclear. Germline-derived CDR1 and CDR2 are MNHEY and SMNVEV (reference sequence). The CDR3 is 13 residues long. With 5 bases removed from V and 0 bases from J, the gap between germline ends came to 7 bases. The DNA for the CDR3 is TGTGCCAGCAGTGGGAGGTTGAACACTGAAGCTTTCTTT. This codes for CASSGRLNTEAFF.

The chain combines TRBV5-4 with TRBJ2-1; 7 positions agree with TRBD1. CDR3 length: 15 residues. Germline assignment: CDR1 SGHNT and CDR2 YYREEE (reference sequence). V lost 0 bases to trimming and J lost 5 bases; unmatched junction nucleotides: 5. The CDR3 protein is CASSLATGRNNEQFF. CDR3 sequence (DNA): TGTGCCAGCAGCTTGGCGACAGGGAGAAACAATGAGCAGTTCTTC.

V usage is TRBV7-9 and J usage is TRBJ2-7, with a weak D call TRBD1 (6 bases). V was shortened by 5 bases and J by 4 bases, with 15 bases between the two germline ends. CDR1 and CDR2 from the germline V gene are SEHNR and FQNEAQ (reference sequence). The CDR3 is 14 amino acids. The DNA for the CDR3 is TGTGCCAGCAGCCCCCGGGACACTACATACGAGCAGTACTTC. Translating gives CASSPRDTTYEQYF.

J is TRBJ2-7 and V is TRBV7-2, with 8 bases aligning to TRBD2. The CDR3 is 18 amino acids. The J segment lost 4 bases and the V segment lost 0 bases, leaving 14 bases of the junction unmatched. Germline V gene sequence: CDR1 SGHTA, CDR2 FQGNSA. CDR3 region: CASSLAVAGGRRTYEQYF. The CDR3 coding sequence is TGTGCCAGCAGCTTAGCGGTGGCGGGGGGCAGGCGGACTTACGAGCAGTACTTC.

The chain uses TRBV6-5 and TRBJ2-3; D possibly corresponds to TRBD2 (6 bases). The CDR3 runs 12 residues. The ends were cut back, 4 bases at V and 10 bases at J, with 12 bases in the middle. Germline assignment: CDR1 MNHEY and CDR2 SVGAGI. CDR3 in amino acids: CASSSGGGAQYF. Written as DNA, the CDR3 is TGTGCCAGCAGTTCCGGGGGTGGGGCGCAGTATTTT.

The J gene is TRBJ2-3, the V gene TRBV2; TRBD1 matches 7 bases. The germline gives CDR1 SNHLY, CDR2 FYNNEI. The V segment lost 5 bases and the J segment 1 base; nucleotides outside the gene matches: 6. The CDR3 is made up of 15 amino acids. The CDR3 region has the DNA TGTGCCAGCAGTCCACAGGGGTCAGGCACAGATACGCAGTATTTT. It is translated as CASSPQGSGTDTQYF. Looking up the rest from reference TRBV2 and TRBJ2-3 gives the full variable domain: EPEVTQTPSHQVTQMGQEVILRCVPISNHLYFYWYRQILGQKVEFLVSFYNNEISEKSEIFDDQFSVERPDGSNFTLKIRSTKLEDSAMYFCASSPQGSGTDTQYFGPGTRLTVL.

In its sample, this clone was seen a few times. The rearrangement joins TRBV27 to TRBJ2-1; maybe TRBD2 (6 bases). This CDR3 has 14 residues. Per germline, CDR1 MNHEY and CDR2 SMNVEV (reference sequence). V was cut by 2 bases and J by 6 bases, with 11 bases left in between. The CDR3 here is CASSLGGYGNEQFF. For the CDR3, the DNA is TGTGCCAGCAGTTTAGGAGGGTACGGCAATGAGCAGTTCTTC.